This is a list of T cell receptor beta chains from one sample in a study of OX40 agonist ivuxolimab in advanced cancers. Clones were read by immunoSEQ multiplex PCR, and TCRdb kept only the in-frame ones, dropping some. The data show over 40,000 clones, with about 85% seen just once and approximately 2.6% held by the top ten. This sample comprised CD4+ or CD8+ T cells sorted from blood, obtained in a trial of the OX40 agonist ivuxolimab. These receptors all stem from an adult with an advanced solid tumor such as melanoma, head and neck, liver or kidney cancer. The CDR3 runs from the conserved cysteine through the conserved F or W. Fields, in order: V gene, J gene, clone size, CDR3 protein. The size field is filled for only some rows; it gives once, few, many or a size class.

TRBV28	TRBJ1-1	.	CASSFLGGTEAFF
TRBV19	TRBJ1-1	once	CASSIDRIGGRNTEAFF
TRBV6-1	TRBJ1-5	.	CASRFGDQPQHF
TRBV2	TRBJ2-5	.	CASTPGTPIGTQYF
TRBV30	TRBJ1-1	medium-sized	CAWRAGGRNTEAFF
TRBV5-8	TRBJ2-2	.	CASSLFLGVAGNTGELFF
TRBV11-3	TRBJ1-4	.	CASSSGTRNEKLFF
TRBV4-1	TRBJ1-4	.	CASSRGYNEKLFF
TRBV11-2	TRBJ2-3	.	CASSLTSDTQYF
TRBV7-9	TRBJ1-2	few	CASSLEQAHRGGYTF
TRBV29-1	TRBJ1-2	once	CSVRDWNYGYTF
TRBV30	TRBJ1-2	once	CAWSVGIGYTF
TRBV2	TRBJ2-4	.	CASQLVVVKNIQYF
TRBV11-3	TRBJ2-5	.	CASSVAPDSAQYF
TRBV6-5	TRBJ1-5	.	CASSYPGQPQHF
TRBV4-2	TRBJ2-5	.	CASSQEIRGRETQYF
TRBV4-2	TRBJ2-7	.	CASSQDAASAAYEQYF
TRBV28	TRBJ1-6	.	CASSFANGGAYNSPLHF
TRBV2	TRBJ1-6	.	CASLRQNSPLHF
TRBV7-9	TRBJ2-7	.	CASRGRGYEQYF
TRBV11-2	TRBJ2-3	.	CASSLDRADTQYF
TRBV14	TRBJ2-7	.	CASSQDPHHEQYF
TRBV18	TRBJ2-7	.	CASSPTYGYEQYF
TRBV25-1	TRBJ1-6	.	CASIGQGNSPLHF
TRBV7-7	TRBJ1-3	.	CASSPDPGGTIYF
TRBV11-2	TRBJ2-5	.	CASSLVPGRTQYF
TRBV7-2	TRBJ2-2	.	CASSLELAGVGNTGELFF
TRBV5-8	TRBJ1-4	.	CASSPPDIGEVGGKLFF
TRBV7-9	TRBJ1-5	large	CASSLGQGGGYSNQPQHF
TRBV2	TRBJ1-5	.	CASSNQGDSNQPQHF
TRBV2	TRBJ1-2	once	CASSERTGGRYGYTF
TRBV6-5	TRBJ1-5	few	CASSRDRERQPQHF
TRBV14	TRBJ2-1	.	CASSPYSYNEQFF
TRBV7-9	TRBJ1-4	.	CASSLDGVRPTNEKLFF
TRBV2	TRBJ2-2	once	CASVRGNTGELFF
TRBV28	TRBJ2-3	.	CASSSGQFRTDTQYF
TRBV7-8	TRBJ1-5	.	CASAKAASGNQPQHF
TRBV6-5	TRBJ2-7	.	CASSFRQGGTQREQYF
TRBV19	TRBJ1-6	.	CASSIGRQNSPLHF
TRBV5-1	TRBJ2-7	.	CASSLGGYLEEQYF
TRBV23-1	TRBJ1-3	.	CASSRGTGNTIYF
TRBV6-4	TRBJ2-7	few	CASSDAPRRDDREQYF
TRBV7-3	TRBJ2-1	.	CASSPNSGTVRNEQFF
TRBV12-5	TRBJ2-7	.	CASGLVRRSHEQYF
TRBV19	TRBJ1-1	.	CASSEQGTTKAFF
TRBV30	TRBJ1-2	.	CAWSPRDRRYGYTF
TRBV28	TRBJ2-7	once	CASHTAESSYEQYF
TRBV6-5	TRBJ2-3	.	CASSWAPPDTQYF
TRBV5-4	TRBJ2-3	.	CASNPRGERITDTQYF
TRBV5-1	TRBJ1-2	once	CASSSLGTGGTNYGYTF
TRBV14	TRBJ1-4	.	CASSPRGATNEKLFF
TRBV28	TRBJ2-1	.	CASTLGRLAASSYNEQFF
TRBV4-2	TRBJ2-7	.	CASSRAGQDHEQYF